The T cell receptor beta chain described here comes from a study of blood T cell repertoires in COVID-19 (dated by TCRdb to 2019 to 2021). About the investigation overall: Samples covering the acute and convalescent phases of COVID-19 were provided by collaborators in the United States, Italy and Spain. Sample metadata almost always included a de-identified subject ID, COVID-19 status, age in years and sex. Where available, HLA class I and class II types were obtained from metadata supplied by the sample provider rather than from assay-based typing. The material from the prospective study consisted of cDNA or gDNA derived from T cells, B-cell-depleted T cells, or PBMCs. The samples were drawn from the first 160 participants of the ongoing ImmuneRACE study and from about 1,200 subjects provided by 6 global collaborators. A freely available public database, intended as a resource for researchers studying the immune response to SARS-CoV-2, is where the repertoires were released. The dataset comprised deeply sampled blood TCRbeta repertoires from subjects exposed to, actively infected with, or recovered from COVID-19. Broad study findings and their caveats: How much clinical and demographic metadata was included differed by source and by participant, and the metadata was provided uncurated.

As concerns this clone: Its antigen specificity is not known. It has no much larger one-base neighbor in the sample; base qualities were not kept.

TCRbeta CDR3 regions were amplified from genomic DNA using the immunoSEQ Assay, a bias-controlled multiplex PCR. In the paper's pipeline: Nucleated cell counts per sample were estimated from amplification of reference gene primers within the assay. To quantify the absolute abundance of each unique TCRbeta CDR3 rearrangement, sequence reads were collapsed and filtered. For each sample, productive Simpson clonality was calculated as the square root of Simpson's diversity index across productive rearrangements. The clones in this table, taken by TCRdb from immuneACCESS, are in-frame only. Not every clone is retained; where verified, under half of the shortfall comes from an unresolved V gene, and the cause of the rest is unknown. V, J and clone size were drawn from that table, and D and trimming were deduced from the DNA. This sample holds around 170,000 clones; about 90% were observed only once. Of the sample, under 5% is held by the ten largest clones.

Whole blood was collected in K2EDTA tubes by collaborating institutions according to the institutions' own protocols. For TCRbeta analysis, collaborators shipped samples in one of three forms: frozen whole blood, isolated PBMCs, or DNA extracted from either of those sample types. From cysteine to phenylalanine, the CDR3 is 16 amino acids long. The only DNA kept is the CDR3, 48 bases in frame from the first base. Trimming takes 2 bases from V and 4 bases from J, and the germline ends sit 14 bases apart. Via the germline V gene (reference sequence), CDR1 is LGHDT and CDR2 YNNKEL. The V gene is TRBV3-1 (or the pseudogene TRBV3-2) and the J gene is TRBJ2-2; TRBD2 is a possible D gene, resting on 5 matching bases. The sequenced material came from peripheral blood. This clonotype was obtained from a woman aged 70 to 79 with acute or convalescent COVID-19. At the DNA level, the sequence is TGTGCCAGCAGCCAACGTCGGGCGGCGGGCACCGGGGAGCTGTTTTTT. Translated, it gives CASSQRRAAGTGELFF.